This T cell receptor (beta chain) was observed in a study of blood T cell repertoires in COVID-19. On the study more broadly: The analysed material was cDNA or gDNA that came from T cells, B-cell-depleted T cells, or PBMCs.

In terms of age and location, participants ranged from roughly 18 to 100 years and lived in about 25 US areas. Participant-reported clinical history was the basis for cohort assignment. Profiled with immunoSEQ multiplex PCR; TCRdb holds only in-frame clones, not every one. The table has around 270,000 clones, approximately 85% seen once. The sequence came from a woman in her 30s who had recovered from COVID-19. Sequenced sample: PBMCs or T cells enriched from blood (not recorded which).

CDR3 sequence (DNA): TGTGCCAGCAGCTTGAGCAGGGGCAAGAACACTGAAGCTTTCTTT. As protein: CASSLSRGKNTEAFF. The chain couples TRBV7-6 to TRBJ1-1; a weak D match, TRBD1 (6 bases). The germline V gene encodes CDR1 SGHVS and CDR2 FNYEAQ. The length of the CDR3 is 15 residues. The ends were cut back, 3 bases at V and 1 base at J, with 12 bases in the middle.